This TCR beta chain was identified during a study of blood T cell repertoires in COVID-19. Background on the study: The United States, Italy and Spain provided the acute and convalescent COVID-19 samples. T cells, B-cell-depleted T cells, or PBMCs provided the cDNA or gDNA that served as material.

Trimming at V came to 5 bases and at J to 0 bases, leaving 21 bases not matched to a gene. CDR1 and CDR2 from the germline V gene are SGHVS and FQNEAQ. There are 20 residues in the CDR3. In the original analysis: For nucleated cells, counts were estimated from reference gene primer amplification. The table came from immunoSEQ multiplex PCR; TCRdb's copy has only in-frame clones and leaves some out. That table is the source of V, J and clone size, and D and trimming were worked out from the DNA. The sample lists 300,000 to 400,000 clones; 65% to 85% were seen once. This TCR came from a man aged 25-40 years with active or convalescent COVID-19. The V gene is TRBV7-8, the J gene TRBJ1-1, with 7 bases aligning to TRBD1. Sequenced: peripheral blood. CDR3 region: CASSKRPPRTGGSVNTEAFF. Here the CDR3 DNA reads TGTGCCAGCAGCAAACGGCCCCCCCGGACAGGAGGGTCGGTGAACACTGAAGCTTTCTTT.